This T cell receptor beta chain stems from a study of EBV T-cell therapy then PD-1 blockade in nasopharyngeal carcinoma. Assay used: immunoSEQ multiplex PCR; TCRdb lists only in-frame clones, some missing. The data show fewer than 25,000 clones, about 87% seen once. Treatment given: AdE1-LMPpoly-expanded autologous EBV-specific T-cell therapy followed by anti-PD-1 nivolumab. Points on this clone: Its antigen is not identified.

This specimen was CD8+ T cells from blood, taken at approximately day 60 from a patient whose treatment included autologous EBV-specific T cells and nivolumab. This receptor was obtained from a middle-aged man with nasopharyngeal carcinoma.

In DNA, the CDR3 is TGTGCCAGCAGCGGGGGCGCCCGCTACGAGCAGTACTTC. This codes for CASSGGARYEQYF. The V call is TRBV12-3 or TRBV12-4, the J call TRBJ2-7; D is tentatively TRBD1 or TRBD2 (6 bases each). V was clipped by 6 bases and J by 3 bases, with 12 bases between them. The CDR3 consists of 13 residues.